These 6 T cell receptor beta chains share one sample of origin, sequenced in a study of T cells in Graves' hyperthyroidism and ophthalmopathy. Regions amplified from RNA transcripts were the TCR beta CDR3 regions. HTBI primers drove first-round RT-PCR of the TCR CDR3. TCRdb redid the calling of the multiplex PCR reads with MiXCR, one entry per CDR3 protein. The sample lists more than 500,000 distinct CDR3 sequences; 16% were seen once. The sequenced sample consisted of blood. These receptor sequences come from a woman in her thirties with Graves' ophthalmopathy.

The sample holds many counts of this clonotype. The chain links TRBV7-6 to TRBJ2-7; TRBD2 aligns across 7 bases. The germline V gene has CDR1 SGHVS and CDR2 FNYEAQ. The J segment lost 7 bases and the V segment lost 8 bases, leaving 14 bases of the junction unmatched. CDR3 length equals 14 residues. CDR3 in DNA: TGTGCCAGCGCGCCGGGGACTACGCCTATTGAGCAGTACTTC. It specifies CASAPGTTPIEQYF.

This chain uses TRBV6-1 with TRBJ1-4; TRBD1 matches 8 bases. Trimming took 8 bases from V and 8 from J; bases not matched to a gene: 10. This CDR3 contains 14 residues. Germline V lookup: CDR1 MNHNS, CDR2 SASEGT. The chain's CDR3 is CASGRTGRGEKLFF. DNA for the CDR3: TGTGCCAGCGGACGGACAGGGCGGGGGGAAAAACTGTTTTTT.

This sequence joins TRBV28 and TRBJ2-1, with 9 bases aligning to TRBD2. V trimming: 8 bases; J trimming: 6 bases; junction bases outside the gene matches: 5. This CDR3 is built from 13 residues. Germline lookup yields CDR1 MDHEN and CDR2 SYDVKM. The CDR3, as DNA: TGTGCCAGCGGAGCGGGAGGATTCAATGAGCAGTTCTTC. It translates to CASGAGGFNEQFF.

This chain joins TRBV4-1 and TRBJ2-1; 9 bases are a match to TRBD1. From germline, CDR1 is MGHRA and CDR2 YSYEKL. This CDR3 spans 14 amino acids. V lost 2 bases to trimming and J lost 8 bases; unmatched junction nucleotides: 4. This chain's CDR3 is CASSQRDRVDEQFF. CDR3 sequence (DNA): TGCGCCAGCAGCCAAAGGGACAGGGTGGATGAGCAGTTCTTC.

This clonotype was recorded many times. The chain carries TRBV2 and TRBJ1-1; D remains unclear. Per the germline V gene, CDR1 is SNHLY and CDR2 is FYNNEI. The CDR3 spans 11 residues. V lost 7 bases and J lost 5, with 8 bases in between. CDR3 nucleotides: TGTGCCAGCAAGGTAGAAACTGAAGCTTTCTTT. Translation: CASKVETEAFF.

This rearrangement joins TRBV6-9 to TRBJ1-3; D uncertain. V was pared by 3 bases and J by 2 bases, with 11 bases between. CDR3 size: 15 residues. Per germline, CDR1 MNHGY and CDR2 SVAAGI. The CDR3 protein is CASSYDAVTGNTIYF. The DNA of the CDR3 is TGTGCCAGCAGTTACGATGCAGTCACTGGAAACACCATATATTTT.